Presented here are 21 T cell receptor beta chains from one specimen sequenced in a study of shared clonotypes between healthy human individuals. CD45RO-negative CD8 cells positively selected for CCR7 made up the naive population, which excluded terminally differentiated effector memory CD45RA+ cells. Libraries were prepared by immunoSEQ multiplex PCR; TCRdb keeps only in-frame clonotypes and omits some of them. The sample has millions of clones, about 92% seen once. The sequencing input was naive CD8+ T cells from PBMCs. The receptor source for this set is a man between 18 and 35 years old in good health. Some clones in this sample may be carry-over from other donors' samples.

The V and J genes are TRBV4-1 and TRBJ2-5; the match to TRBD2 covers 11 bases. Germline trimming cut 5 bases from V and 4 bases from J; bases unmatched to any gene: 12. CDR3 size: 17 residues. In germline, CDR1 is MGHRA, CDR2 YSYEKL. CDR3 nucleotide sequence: TGCGCCAGCAGCTCTTTGGTGGCTAGCGGGAGGCGAGAGACCCAGTACTTC. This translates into CASSSLVASGRRETQYF.

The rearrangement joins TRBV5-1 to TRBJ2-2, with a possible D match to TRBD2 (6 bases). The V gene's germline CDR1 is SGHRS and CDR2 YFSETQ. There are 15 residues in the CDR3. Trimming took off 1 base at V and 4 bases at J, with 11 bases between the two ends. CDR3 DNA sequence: TGCGCCAGCAGCTTGATAGCCGGGGGCACCGGGGAGCTGTTTTTT. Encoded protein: CASSLIAGGTGELFF.

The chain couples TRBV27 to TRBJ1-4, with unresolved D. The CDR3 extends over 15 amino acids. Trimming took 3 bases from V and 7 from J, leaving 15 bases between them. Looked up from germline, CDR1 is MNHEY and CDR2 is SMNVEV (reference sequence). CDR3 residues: CASSFLGQDGEKLFF. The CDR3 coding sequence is TGTGCCAGCAGTTTTCTTGGGCAGGACGGTGAAAAACTGTTTTTT.

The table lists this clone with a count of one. CDR3 residues: CATLGAAVSYNEQFF. CDR3 coding DNA: TGTGCCACCCTCGGGGCGGCGGTCTCCTACAATGAGCAGTTCTTC. The rearrangement uses TRBV6-1 and TRBJ2-1; D may be TRBD1 or TRBD2 (5 bases each). The V gene's germline CDR1 is MNHNS and CDR2 SASEGT. The CDR3 consists of 15 residues. Trimming cost V 10 bases and J 0 bases, with 16 bases left between them.

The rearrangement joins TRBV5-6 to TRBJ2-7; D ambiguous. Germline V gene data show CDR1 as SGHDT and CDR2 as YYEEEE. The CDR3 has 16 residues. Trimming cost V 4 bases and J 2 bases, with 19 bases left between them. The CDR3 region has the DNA TGTGCCAGCAGCCCCCGATTTGGTCCGGGCACCTACGAGCAGTACTTC. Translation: CASSPRFGPGTYEQYF.

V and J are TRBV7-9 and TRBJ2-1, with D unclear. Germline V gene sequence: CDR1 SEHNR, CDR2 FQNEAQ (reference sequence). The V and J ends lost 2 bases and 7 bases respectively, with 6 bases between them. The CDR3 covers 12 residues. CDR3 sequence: CASSLFKNEQFF. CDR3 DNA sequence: TGTGCCAGCAGCTTATTCAAGAATGAGCAGTTCTTC.

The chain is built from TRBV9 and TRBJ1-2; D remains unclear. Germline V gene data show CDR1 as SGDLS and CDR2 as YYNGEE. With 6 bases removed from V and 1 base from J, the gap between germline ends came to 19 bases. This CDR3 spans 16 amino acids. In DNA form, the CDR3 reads TGTGCCAGCACCAACCAAAAGGACGGCTTTAACTATGGCTACACCTTC. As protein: CASTNQKDGFNYGYTF.

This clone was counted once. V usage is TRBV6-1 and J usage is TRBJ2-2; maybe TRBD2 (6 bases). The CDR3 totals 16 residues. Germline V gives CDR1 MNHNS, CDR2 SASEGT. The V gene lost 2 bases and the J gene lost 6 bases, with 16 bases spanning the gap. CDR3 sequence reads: CASSEWGLHPAGELFF. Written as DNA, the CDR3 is TGTGCCAGCAGTGAATGGGGACTGCACCCCGCCGGGGAGCTGTTTTTT.

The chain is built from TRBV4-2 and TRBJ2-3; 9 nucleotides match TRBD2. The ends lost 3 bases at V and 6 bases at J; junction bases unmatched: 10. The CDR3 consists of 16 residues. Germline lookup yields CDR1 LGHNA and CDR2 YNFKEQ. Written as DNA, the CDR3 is TGTGCCAGCAGCCACTACGGCGGGAGGGCCGGGGATACGCAGTATTTT. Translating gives CASSHYGGRAGDTQYF.

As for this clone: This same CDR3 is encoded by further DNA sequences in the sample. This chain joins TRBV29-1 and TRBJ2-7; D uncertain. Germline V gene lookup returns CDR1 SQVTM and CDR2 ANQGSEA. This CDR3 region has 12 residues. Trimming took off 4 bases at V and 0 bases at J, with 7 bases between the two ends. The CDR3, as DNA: TGCAGCGTTGGTGCGGTCTCCTACGAGCAGTACTTC. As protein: CSVGAVSYEQYF.

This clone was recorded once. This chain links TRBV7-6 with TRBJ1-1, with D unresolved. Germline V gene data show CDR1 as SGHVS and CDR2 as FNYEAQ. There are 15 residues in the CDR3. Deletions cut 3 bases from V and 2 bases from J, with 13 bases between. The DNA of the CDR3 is TGTGCCAGCAGCTTTCTCGCAGTTACCAACACTGAAGCTTTCTTT. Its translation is CASSFLAVTNTEAFF. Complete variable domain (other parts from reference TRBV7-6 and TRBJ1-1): GAGVSQSPRYKVTKRGQDVALRCDPISGHVSLYWYRQALGQGPEFLTYFNYEAQQDKSGLPNDRFSAERPEGSISTLTIQRTEQRDSAMYRCASSFLAVTNTEAFFGQGTRLTVV.

CDR3 residues: CASSPDDRDNLFF. In DNA, the CDR3 is TGTGCCAGCAGCCCCGATGACAGGGATAATCTGTTTTTT. The rearrangement uses TRBV7-6 and TRBJ1-4, with 7 bases identical to TRBD1. V was clipped by 5 bases and J by 14 bases; unmatched bases: 11. CDR3 size: 13 residues. In germline, CDR1 is SGHVS, CDR2 FNYEAQ.

The CDR3 spells CASSPPREHEQYF. The CDR3 coding sequence is TGTGCCAGCAGCCCTCCGAGAGAACACGAGCAGTACTTC. The V gene is TRBV7-9, the J gene TRBJ2-7; D call uncertain. V was pared by 5 bases and J by 5 bases, with 13 bases between. CDR1 and CDR2 (germline): SEHNR, FQNEAQ (reference sequence). The CDR3 covers 13 residues.

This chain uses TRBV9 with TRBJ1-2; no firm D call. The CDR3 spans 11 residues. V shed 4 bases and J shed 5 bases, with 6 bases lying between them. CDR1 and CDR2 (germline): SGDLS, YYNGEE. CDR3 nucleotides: TGTGCCAGCAGCTCAGCTTATGGCTACACCTTC. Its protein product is CASSSAYGYTF.

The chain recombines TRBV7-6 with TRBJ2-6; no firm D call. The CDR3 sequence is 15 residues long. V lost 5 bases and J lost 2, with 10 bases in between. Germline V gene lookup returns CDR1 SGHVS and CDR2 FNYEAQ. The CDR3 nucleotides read TGTGCCAGCAGCGGGCGCTCCCCTGGGGCCAACGTCCTGACTTTC. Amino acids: CASSGRSPGANVLTF.

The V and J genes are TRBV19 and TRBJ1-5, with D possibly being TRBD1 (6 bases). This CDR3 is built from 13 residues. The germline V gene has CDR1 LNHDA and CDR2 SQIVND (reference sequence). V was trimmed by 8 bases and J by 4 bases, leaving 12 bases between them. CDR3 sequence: CASSGQPNQPQHF. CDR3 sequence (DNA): TGTGCCAGTTCTGGACAGCCTAATCAGCCCCAGCATTTT. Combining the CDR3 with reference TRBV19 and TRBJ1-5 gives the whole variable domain DGGITQSPKYLFRKEGQNVTLSCEQNLNHDAMYWYRQDPGQGLRLIYYSQIVNDFQKGDIAEGYSVSREKKESFPLTVTSAQKNPTAFYLCASSGQPNQPQHFGDGTRLSIL.

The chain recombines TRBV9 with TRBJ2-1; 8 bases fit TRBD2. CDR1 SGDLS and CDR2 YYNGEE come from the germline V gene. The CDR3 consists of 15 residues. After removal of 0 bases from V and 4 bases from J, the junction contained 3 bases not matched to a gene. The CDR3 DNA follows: TGTGCCAGCAGCGTAGACAGCGGGGGTTACAATGAGCAGTTCTTC. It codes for CASSVDSGGYNEQFF.

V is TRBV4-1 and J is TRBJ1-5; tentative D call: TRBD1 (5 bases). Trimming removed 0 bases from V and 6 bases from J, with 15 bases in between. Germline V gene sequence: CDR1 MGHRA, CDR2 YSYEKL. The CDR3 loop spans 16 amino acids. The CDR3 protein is CASSQDPGRVSQPQHF. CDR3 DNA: TGCGCCAGCAGCCAAGATCCCGGCAGGGTTAGTCAGCCCCAGCATTTT.

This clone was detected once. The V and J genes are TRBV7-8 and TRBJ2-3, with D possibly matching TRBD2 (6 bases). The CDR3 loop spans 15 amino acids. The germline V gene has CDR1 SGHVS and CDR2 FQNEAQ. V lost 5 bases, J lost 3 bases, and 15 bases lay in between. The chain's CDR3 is CASSPLRGGTDTQYF. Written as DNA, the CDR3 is TGTGCCAGCAGCCCATTGCGGGGTGGTACAGATACGCAGTATTTT.

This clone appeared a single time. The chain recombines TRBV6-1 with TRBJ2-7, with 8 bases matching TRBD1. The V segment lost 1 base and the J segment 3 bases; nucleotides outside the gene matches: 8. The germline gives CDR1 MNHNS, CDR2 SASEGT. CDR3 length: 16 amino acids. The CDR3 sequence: CASSEDQGAELYEQYF. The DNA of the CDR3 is TGTGCCAGCAGTGAAGATCAGGGGGCGGAACTCTACGAGCAGTACTTC.

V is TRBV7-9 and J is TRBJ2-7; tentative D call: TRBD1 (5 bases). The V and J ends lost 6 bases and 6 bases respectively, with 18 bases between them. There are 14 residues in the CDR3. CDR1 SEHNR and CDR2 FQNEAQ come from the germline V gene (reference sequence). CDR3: CASSSITGAAEQYF. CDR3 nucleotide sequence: TGTGCCAGCAGTTCCATCACTGGGGCGGCCGAGCAGTACTTC.